Listed here are 13 T cell receptor beta chains from one sample, sequenced in a study of long-term antiretroviral therapy in people with HIV. Version v3.0 of the immunoSEQ assay ran at survey level. Clones were read by immunoSEQ multiplex PCR, and TCRdb kept only the in-frame ones, dropping some. This sample has about 25,000 clones, with approximately 83% found just once. The sample here was unsorted PBMCs, taken 1.2 years after starting antiretroviral therapy. The receptors shown here come from a man between 50 and 59 years old with HIV.

This chain joins TRBV7-9 and TRBJ2-7; perhaps D is TRBD1 or TRBD2 (6 bases each). CDR3 length: 14 residues. CDR1 is SEHNR and CDR2 is FQNEAQ in the germline V gene (reference sequence). V shed 1 base and J shed 3 bases, with 10 bases lying between them. This CDR3 is CASSLDGGRYEQYF. The CDR3 DNA reads as TGTGCCAGCAGCTTAGATGGGGGGCGCTACGAGCAGTACTTC.

The chain has TRBV10-3 and TRBJ2-7; 7 bases fit TRBD1. CDR1 is ENHRY and CDR2 is SYGVKD in the germline V gene. J lost 6 bases, V lost 4 bases, and 9 bases had no gene match. CDR3 length: 14 residues. CDR3 sequence (DNA): TGTGCCATCAGTGGGAAGGGGGCTCCCTCCGAGCAGTACTTC. Residues: CAISGKGAPSEQYF.

The V and J genes are TRBV28 and TRBJ1-6; TRBD1 agrees at 11 bases. The trim removed 6 bases at V and 8 bases at J, leaving 12 bases unmatched. The CDR3 runs 17 residues. Germline CDR1 and CDR2: MDHEN and SYDVKM. The CDR3 DNA is TGTGCCAGCAGCTCCCGGGACAGGGGGGGTCGTTATTCACCCCTCCACTTT. Its protein product is CASSSRDRGGRYSPLHF.

The genes are TRBV9 and TRBJ2-3; the D gene is possibly TRBD2 (6 bases). The CDR3 loop spans 16 amino acids. The ends were cut back, 0 bases at V and 6 bases at J, with 17 bases in the middle. Germline V gene sequence: CDR1 SGDLS, CDR2 YYNGEE. CDR3 in amino acids: CASSVGEVAAGDTQYF. CDR3 DNA: TGTGCCAGCAGCGTAGGAGAAGTAGCGGCGGGGGATACGCAGTATTTT. Variable domain in full (rest from reference TRBV9 and TRBJ2-3): DSGVTQTPKHLITATGQRVTLRCSPRSGDLSVYWYQQSLDQGLQFLIQYYNGEERAKGNILERFSAQQFPDLHSELNLSSLELGDSALYFCASSVGEVAAGDTQYFGPGTRLTVL.

This chain links TRBV7-8 with TRBJ1-1; D unclear. Germline V CDR1 and CDR2: SGHVS, FQNEAQ. The ends were cut back, 4 bases at V and 0 bases at J, with 18 bases in the middle. The CDR3 length is 17 residues. This CDR3 is CASSYSGHGVMNTEAFF. The CDR3 nucleotides are TGTGCCAGCAGCTACTCCGGGCACGGGGTAATGAACACTGAAGCTTTCTTT.

The V call is TRBV7-6, the J call TRBJ1-2; possibly TRBD1 for D (5 bases). V lost 2 bases and J 6 bases, leaving 16 bases between the germline ends. Germline assignment: CDR1 SGHVS and CDR2 FNYEAQ. CDR3 length equals 15 residues. The CDR3: CASSLTGAGSDGYTF. The CDR3 nucleotides read TGTGCCAGCAGCTTAACCGGGGCGGGCAGCGATGGCTACACCTTC.

V gene TRBV6-6 combines with J gene TRBJ2-2; no definite D call. Germline assignment: CDR1 MNHNY and CDR2 SVGAGI (reference sequence). The length of the CDR3 is 12 residues. Deletions cut 6 bases from V and 6 bases from J, with 8 bases between. CDR3 amino acids: CASRPGSGELFF. DNA for the CDR3: TGTGCCAGCAGACCAGGATCCGGGGAGCTGTTTTTT.

The rearrangement links TRBV29-1 to TRBJ2-7; D gene unclear. The CDR3 consists of 12 residues. CDR1 SQVTM and CDR2 ANQGSEA come from the germline V gene. V dropped 5 bases and J dropped 3 bases, with 11 bases sitting between them. CDR3 bases: TGCAGCGTTATCAAGTTGGACTACGAGCAGTACTTC. Its translation is CSVIKLDYEQYF.

V is TRBV10-3 and J is TRBJ1-1, with no clear D. Looked up from germline, CDR1 is ENHRY and CDR2 is SYGVKD. The CDR3 is made up of 13 amino acids. The V and J ends lost 3 bases and 4 bases respectively, with 9 bases between them. As DNA, the CDR3 is TGTGCCATCAGTGACTCGCAGAGCACTGAAGCTTTCTTT. Translation: CAISDSQSTEAFF.

The V and J genes are TRBV4-1 and TRBJ1-5; D remains unclear. The CDR3 covers 15 residues. V was cut by 1 base and J by 0 bases, with 7 bases left in between. CDR1 is MGHRA and CDR2 is YSYEKL in the germline V gene. CDR3 nucleotides: TGCGCCAGCAGCCAAGGACAAGATAGCAATCAGCCCCAGCATTTT. Translating gives CASSQGQDSNQPQHF.

The chain uses TRBV10-3 and TRBJ1-1; TRBD1 matches at 8 bases. After removal of 4 bases from V and 0 bases from J, the junction contained 16 bases not matched to a gene. The CDR3 is 19 amino acids. Germline V gene sequence: CDR1 ENHRY, CDR2 SYGVKD. The CDR3 is CAISGRLTGGPLMNTEAFF. For the CDR3, the DNA is TGTGCCATCAGTGGCCGATTAACAGGGGGGCCTCTTATGAACACTGAAGCTTTCTTT.

This clone was counted once. Written as DNA, the CDR3 is TGCGCCAGCAGCTTGGATGTAGATACGCAGTATTTT. It specifies CASSLDVDTQYF. The V call is TRBV5-1, the J call TRBJ2-3; no reliable D call. V was trimmed by 0 bases and J by 5 bases, leaving 4 bases between them. Per the germline V gene, CDR1 is SGHRS and CDR2 is YFSETQ. The CDR3 extends over 12 amino acids.

This chain joins TRBV6-1 and TRBJ1-1; no clear D gene. The ends were cut back, 5 bases at V and 0 bases at J, with 13 bases in the middle. This CDR3 has 15 residues. Germline-derived CDR1 and CDR2 are MNHNS and SASEGT. Here the CDR3 DNA reads TGTGCCAGCAGTCCGCCAAGGGTCTTGAACACTGAAGCTTTCTTT. Translation: CASSPPRVLNTEAFF.